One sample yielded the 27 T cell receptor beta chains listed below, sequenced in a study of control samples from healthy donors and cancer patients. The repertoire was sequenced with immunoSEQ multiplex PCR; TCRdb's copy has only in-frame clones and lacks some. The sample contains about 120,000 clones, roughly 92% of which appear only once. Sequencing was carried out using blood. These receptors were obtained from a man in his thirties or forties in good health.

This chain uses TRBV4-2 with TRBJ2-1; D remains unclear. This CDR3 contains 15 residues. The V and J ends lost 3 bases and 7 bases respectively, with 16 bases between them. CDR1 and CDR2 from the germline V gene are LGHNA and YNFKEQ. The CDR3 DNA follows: TGTGCCAGCAGCCAGGAACCCGCTACCGGGAATGAGCAGTTCTTC. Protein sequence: CASSQEPATGNEQFF.

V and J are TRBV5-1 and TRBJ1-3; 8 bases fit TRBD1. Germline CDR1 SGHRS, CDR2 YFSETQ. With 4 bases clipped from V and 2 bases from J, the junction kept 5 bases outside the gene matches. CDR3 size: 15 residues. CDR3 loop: CASSPLTGAGNTIYF. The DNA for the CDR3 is TGCGCCAGCAGCCCGCTGACAGGGGCTGGAAACACCATATATTTT.

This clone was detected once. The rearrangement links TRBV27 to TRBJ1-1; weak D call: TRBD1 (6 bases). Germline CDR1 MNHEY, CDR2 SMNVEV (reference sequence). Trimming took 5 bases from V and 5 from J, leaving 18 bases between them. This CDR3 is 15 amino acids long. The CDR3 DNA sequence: TGTGCCAGCAGTCCCCTCGGCAGGGGATATACTGAAGCTTTCTTT. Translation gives CASSPLGRGYTEAFF.

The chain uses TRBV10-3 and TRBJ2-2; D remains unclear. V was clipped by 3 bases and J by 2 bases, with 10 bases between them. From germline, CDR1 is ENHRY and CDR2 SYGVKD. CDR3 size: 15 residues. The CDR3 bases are TGTGCCATCAGTGATTCGACCTTCAACACCGGGGAGCTGTTTTTT. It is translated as CAISDSTFNTGELFF.

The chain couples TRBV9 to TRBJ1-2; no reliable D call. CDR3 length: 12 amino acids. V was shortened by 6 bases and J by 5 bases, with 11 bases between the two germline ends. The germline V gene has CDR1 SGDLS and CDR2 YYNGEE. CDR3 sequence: CASKATPYGYTF. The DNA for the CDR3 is TGTGCCAGCAAGGCCACCCCATATGGCTACACCTTC.

CDR3 DNA sequence: TGTGCCAGCAGCCAAGATTCGGACAGCCAAAACTATGGCTACACCTTC. It encodes CASSQDSDSQNYGYTF. This chain joins TRBV4-2 and TRBJ1-2; weak D call: TRBD1 (6 bases). The germline gives CDR1 LGHNA, CDR2 YNFKEQ. V lost 0 bases, J lost 2 bases, and 13 bases lay in between. The CDR3 contains 16 residues.

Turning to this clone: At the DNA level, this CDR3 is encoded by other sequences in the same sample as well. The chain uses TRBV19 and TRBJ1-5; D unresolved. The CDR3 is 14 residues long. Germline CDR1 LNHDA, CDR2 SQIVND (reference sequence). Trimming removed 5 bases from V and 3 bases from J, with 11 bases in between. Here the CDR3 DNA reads TGTGCCAGTAGTTTCGCCGGACTCAATCAGCCCCAGCATTTT. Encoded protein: CASSFAGLNQPQHF.

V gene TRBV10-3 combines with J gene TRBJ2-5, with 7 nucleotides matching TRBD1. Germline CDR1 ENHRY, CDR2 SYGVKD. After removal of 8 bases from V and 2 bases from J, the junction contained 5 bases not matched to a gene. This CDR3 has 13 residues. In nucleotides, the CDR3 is TGTGCCATCCGACGGACAGGTCAAGAGACCCAGTACTTC. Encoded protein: CAIRRTGQETQYF.

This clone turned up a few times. CDR3 in amino acids: CASSSYQTSYEQYF. Written as DNA, the CDR3 is TGCGCCAGCAGCAGTTACCAAACCTCCTACGAGCAGTACTTC. This rearrangement joins TRBV5-1 to TRBJ2-7; the D is unclear. This CDR3 contains 14 residues. Germline lookup yields CDR1 SGHRS and CDR2 YFSETQ. The V and J ends lost 4 bases and 0 bases respectively, with 11 bases between them.

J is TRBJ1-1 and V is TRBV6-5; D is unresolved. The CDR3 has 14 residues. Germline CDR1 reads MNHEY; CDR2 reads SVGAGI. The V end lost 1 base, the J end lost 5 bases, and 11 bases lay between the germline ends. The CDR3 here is CASSYLGSGTEAFF. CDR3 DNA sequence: TGTGCCAGCAGTTACTTAGGGTCGGGAACTGAAGCTTTCTTT.

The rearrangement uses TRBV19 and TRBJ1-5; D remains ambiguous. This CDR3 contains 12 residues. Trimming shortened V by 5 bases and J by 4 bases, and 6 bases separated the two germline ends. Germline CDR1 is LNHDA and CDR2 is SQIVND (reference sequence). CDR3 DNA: TGTGCCAGTAGTGCCTCGAATCAGCCCCAGCATTTT. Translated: CASSASNQPQHF. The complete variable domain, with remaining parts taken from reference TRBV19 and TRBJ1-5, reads DGGITQSPKYLFRKEGQNVTLSCEQNLNHDAMYWYRQDPGQGLRLIYYSQIVNDFQKGDIAEGYSVSREKKESFPLTVTSAQKNPTAFYLCASSASNQPQHFGDGTRLSIL.

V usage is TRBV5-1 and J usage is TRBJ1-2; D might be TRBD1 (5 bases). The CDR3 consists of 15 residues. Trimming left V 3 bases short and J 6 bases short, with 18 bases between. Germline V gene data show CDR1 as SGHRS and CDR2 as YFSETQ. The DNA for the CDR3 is TGCGCCAGCAGCTGGGAACGGGACCCGGGAGATGGCTACACCTTC. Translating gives CASSWERDPGDGYTF.

The CDR3: CASSRAGGDPGNTIYF. CDR3 DNA sequence: TGCGCCAGCAGCAGAGCAGGGGGCGACCCTGGAAACACCATATATTTT. The V call is TRBV5-1, the J call TRBJ1-3; TRBD1 agrees at 8 bases. V was clipped by 4 bases and J by 2 bases; unmatched bases: 8. Germline V lookup: CDR1 SGHRS, CDR2 YFSETQ. The CDR3 extends over 16 amino acids.

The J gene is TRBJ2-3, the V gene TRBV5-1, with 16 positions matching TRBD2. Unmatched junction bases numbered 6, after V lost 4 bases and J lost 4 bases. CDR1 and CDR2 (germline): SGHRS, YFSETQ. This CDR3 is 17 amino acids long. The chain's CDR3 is CASSPQGTSGGADTQYF. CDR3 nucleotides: TGCGCCAGCAGCCCCCAGGGGACTAGCGGGGGGGCAGATACGCAGTATTTT.

The CDR3 DNA reads as TGCAGTGCTAGTACGGACAGCCCCTACAATGAGCAGTTCTTC. This codes for CSASTDSPYNEQFF. V gene TRBV20-1 combines with J gene TRBJ2-1, with D perhaps TRBD1 (6 bases). V shed 3 bases and J shed 2 bases, with 11 bases lying between them. The germline CDR1 and CDR2 sequences are DFQATT and SNEGSKA (reference sequence). There are 14 residues in the CDR3.

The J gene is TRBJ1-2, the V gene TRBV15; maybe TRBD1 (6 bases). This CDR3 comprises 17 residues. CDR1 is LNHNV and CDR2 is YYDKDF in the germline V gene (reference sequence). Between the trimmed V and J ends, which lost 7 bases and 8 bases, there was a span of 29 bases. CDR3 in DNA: TGTGCCACCATGCCAACAAGTCTTTGGGGGCGTTCCCTGGGCTACACCTTC. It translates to CATMPTSLWGRSLGYTF. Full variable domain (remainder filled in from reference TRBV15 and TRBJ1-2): DAMVIQNPRYQVTQFGKPVTLSCSQTLNHNVMYWYQQKSSQAPKLLFHYYDKDFNNEADTPDNFQSRRPNTSFCFLDIRSPGLGDTAMYLCATMPTSLWGRSLGYTFGSGTRLTVV.

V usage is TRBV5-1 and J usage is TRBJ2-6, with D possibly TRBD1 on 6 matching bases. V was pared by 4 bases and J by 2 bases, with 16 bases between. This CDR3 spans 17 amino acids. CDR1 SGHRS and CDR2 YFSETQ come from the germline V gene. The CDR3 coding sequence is TGCGCCAGCAGCGGGGGCTCCGCTCCGCCTGGGGCCAACGTCCTGACTTTC. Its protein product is CASSGGSAPPGANVLTF.

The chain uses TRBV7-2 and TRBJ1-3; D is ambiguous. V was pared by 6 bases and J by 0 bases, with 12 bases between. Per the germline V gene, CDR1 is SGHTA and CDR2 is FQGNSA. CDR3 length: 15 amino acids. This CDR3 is CASSPFSSSGNTIYF. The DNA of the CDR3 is TGTGCCAGCAGTCCTTTCTCTTCCTCTGGAAACACCATATATTTT.

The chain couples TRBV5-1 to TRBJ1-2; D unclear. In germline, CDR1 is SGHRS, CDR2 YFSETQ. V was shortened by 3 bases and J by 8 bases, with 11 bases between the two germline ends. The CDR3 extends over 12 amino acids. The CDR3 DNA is TGCGCCAGCAGCTGGGTCTCCGGCGGCTACACCTTC. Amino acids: CASSWVSGGYTF.

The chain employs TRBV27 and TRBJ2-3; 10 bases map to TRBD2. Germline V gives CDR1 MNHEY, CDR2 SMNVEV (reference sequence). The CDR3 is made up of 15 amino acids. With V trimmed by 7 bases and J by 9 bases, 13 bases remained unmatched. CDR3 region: CASINKLAGNRTQYF. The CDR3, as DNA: TGTGCCAGCATAAACAAACTAGCGGGGAACCGCACGCAGTATTTT.

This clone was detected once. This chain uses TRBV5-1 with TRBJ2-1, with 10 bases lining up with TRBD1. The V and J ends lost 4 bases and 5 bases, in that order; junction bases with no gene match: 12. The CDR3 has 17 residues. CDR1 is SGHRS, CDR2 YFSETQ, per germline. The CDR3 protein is CASSAALGQGNHNEQFF. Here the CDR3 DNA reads TGCGCCAGCAGCGCGGCCTTGGGACAGGGGAACCACAATGAGCAGTTCTTC. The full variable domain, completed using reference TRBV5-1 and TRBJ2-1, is KAGVTQTPRYLIKTRGQQVTLSCSPISGHRSVSWYQQTPGQGLQFLFEYFSETQRNKGNFPGRFSGRQFSNSRSEMNVSTLELGDSALYLCASSAALGQGNHNEQFFGPGTRLTVL.

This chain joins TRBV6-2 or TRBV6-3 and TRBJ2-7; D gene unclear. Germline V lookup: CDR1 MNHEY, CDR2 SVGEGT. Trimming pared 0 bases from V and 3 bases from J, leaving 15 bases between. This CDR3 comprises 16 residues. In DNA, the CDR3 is TGTGCCAGCAGTTACTCCCTGGGAACCTCGGACTACGAGCAGTACTTC. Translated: CASSYSLGTSDYEQYF.

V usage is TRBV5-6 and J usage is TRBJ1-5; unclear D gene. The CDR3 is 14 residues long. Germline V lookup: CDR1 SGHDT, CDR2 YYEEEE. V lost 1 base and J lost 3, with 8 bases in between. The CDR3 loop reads CASSLRQINQPQHF. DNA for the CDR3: TGTGCCAGCAGCTTGAGGCAGATCAATCAGCCCCAGCATTTT. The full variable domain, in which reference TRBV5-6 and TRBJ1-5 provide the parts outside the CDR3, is DAGVTQSPTHLIKTRGQQVTLRCSPKSGHDTVSWYQQALGQGPQFIFQYYEEEERQRGNFPDRFSGHQFPNYSSELNVNALLLGDSALYLCASSLRQINQPQHFGDGTRLSIL.

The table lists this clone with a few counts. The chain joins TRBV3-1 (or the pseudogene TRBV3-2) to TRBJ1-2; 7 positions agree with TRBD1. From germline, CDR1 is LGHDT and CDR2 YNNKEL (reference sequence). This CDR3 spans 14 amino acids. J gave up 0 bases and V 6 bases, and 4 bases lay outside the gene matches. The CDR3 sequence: CASRGTAANYGYTF. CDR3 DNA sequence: TGTGCCAGCAGAGGGACAGCAGCTAACTATGGCTACACCTTC.

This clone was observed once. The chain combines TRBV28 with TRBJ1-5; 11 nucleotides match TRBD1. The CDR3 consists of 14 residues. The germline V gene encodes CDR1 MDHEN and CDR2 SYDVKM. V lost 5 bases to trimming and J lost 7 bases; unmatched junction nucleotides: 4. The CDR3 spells CASSPRTGGQPQHF. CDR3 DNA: TGTGCCAGCAGTCCCAGGACAGGGGGCCAGCCCCAGCATTTT.

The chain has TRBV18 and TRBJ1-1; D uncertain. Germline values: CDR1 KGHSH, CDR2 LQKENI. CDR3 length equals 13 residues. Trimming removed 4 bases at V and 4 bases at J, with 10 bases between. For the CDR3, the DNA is TGTGCCAGCTCACAGGGTAAAGGCACTGAAGCTTTCTTT. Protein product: CASSQGKGTEAFF.

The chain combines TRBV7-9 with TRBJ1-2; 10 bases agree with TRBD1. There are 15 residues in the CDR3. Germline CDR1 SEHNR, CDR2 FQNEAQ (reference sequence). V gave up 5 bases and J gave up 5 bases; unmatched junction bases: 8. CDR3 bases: TGTGCCAGCAGCAAGACAGGGGGCGAGGTATATGGCTACACCTTC. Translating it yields CASSKTGGEVYGYTF.